This T cell receptor (beta chain) was retrieved from a study of blood T cell repertoires in COVID-19. Across the whole study: Acute and convalescent COVID-19 samples came from the United States, Italy and Spain. PBMCs, B-cell-depleted T cells, or T cells were the source of the cDNA or gDNA that made up the material.

In the original workflow: Estimates of nucleated cell counts were drawn from the amplification of reference gene primers. TCRdb keeps only in-frame clones here, not all; method: immunoSEQ multiplex PCR. V and J calls plus clone size are reproduced from that table; the DNA served to infer D and trimming. Here the sample spans over 90,000 clones, about 85% being singletons. The germline CDR1 and CDR2 sequences are LGHDT and YNNKEL (reference sequence). The CDR3 covers 15 residues. The junction had 14 bases not matched to a gene; V was cut back by 4 bases and J by 15 bases. Sequenced input: peripheral blood. This receptor was identified in a man in his 60s with acute or convalescent COVID-19. The chain combines TRBV3-1 (or the pseudogene TRBV3-2) with TRBJ2-4, with 11 bases identical to TRBD2. This CDR3 reads CASSPELAGVDRRYF. Here the CDR3 DNA reads TGTGCCAGCAGCCCCGAACTAGCGGGAGTCGATCGTCGGTACTTC.